This T cell receptor beta chain was retrieved from a study of shared clonotypes between healthy human individuals. The CDR3 is 13 amino acids. CDR1 and CDR2 from the germline V gene are MNHEY and SMNVEV (reference sequence). The V gene lost 7 bases and the J gene lost 0 bases, with 9 bases spanning the gap. In the naive CD8 group, cells lacked CD45RO and were positively selected for CCR7, so terminally differentiated effector memory CD45RA+ cells were left out. Some clones are missing from TCRdb's copy, which holds only in-frame ones; the method was immunoSEQ multiplex PCR. This sample has roughly 1,800,000 clones; about 95% occur once, and the top ten carry 1.2%.

The TCR originated in a man between 18 and 29 years old in good health. Sequenced input: naive CD8+ T cells sorted from blood. The chain combines TRBV27 with TRBJ2-5; D is perhaps TRBD2 (5 bases). The CDR3 nucleotides are TGTGCCAGCACCCCGGGATACCAAGAGACCCAGTACTTC. Its translation is CASTPGYQETQYF.